This T cell receptor (beta chain) was retrieved from a study of Graves' ophthalmopathy and Graves' hyperthyroidism. Findings and caveats of the study: Ophthalmopathy progression prediction by the model yielded a sensitivity of more than 60% and a specificity of roughly 72%.

This clonotype was seen many times. Its antigen is still unknown. Amplifying from RNA transcripts, the study obtained TCR beta CDR3 regions. After a first-round RT-PCR with HTBI primers, a second-round multiplex PCR was run. From the multiplex PCR reads, TCRdb called clonotypes with MiXCR, one entry per CDR3 protein. The data show about 380,000 distinct CDR3 sequences, approximately 15% seen once. V lost 4 bases to trimming and J lost 0 bases, with 13 bases between them. The CDR3 loop spans 15 amino acids. Germline assignment: CDR1 SGHVS and CDR2 FNYEAQ. Sequencing input: peripheral blood. The rearrangement joins TRBV7-6 to TRBJ2-7, with D possibly TRBD2 on 6 matching bases. The receptor was isolated from a woman younger than 30 with stable Graves' hyperthyroidism. The chain's CDR3 is CASSWGGDSSYEQYF. The CDR3 bases are TGTGCCAGCAGCTGGGGCGGGGATAGCTCCTACGAGCAGTACTTC.